This entry describes one TCR beta chain. This sample is part of a study of shared clonotypes between healthy human individuals. Naive-designated CD8 cells lacked CD45RO, were positively enriched for CCR7, and omitted terminally differentiated effector memory CD45RA+ cells. TCRdb's copy holds only in-frame clones and misses some; the assay was immunoSEQ multiplex PCR. This table has about 2 million clones, approximately 94% appearing once. Trimming pared 1 base from V and 4 bases from J, leaving 12 bases between. This CDR3 has 15 amino acids. CDR1 SGHTS and CDR2 YDEGEE come from the germline V gene. This TCR was recovered from a man aged 18 to 29 in good health. The gene calls are TRBV5-8 and TRBJ2-1, with D unclear. Specimen: naive CD8+ T cells sorted from blood. CDR3 nucleotide sequence: TGTGCCAGCAGCTTGCGACGAGCTCAGTACAATGAGCAGTTCTTC. This translates into CASSLRRAQYNEQFF.